This T cell receptor beta chain was identified in a study of human versus mouse CDR3 diversity and MHC coevolution. Study-wide background: The immunoSEQ assay reportedly detects one in 200,000 T cells. Samples had between roughly 0.6 x 10^7 and 1.8 x 10^7 valid reads. Whole-study findings and limits: Human CDR3s averaged more deletions and insertions than mouse CDR3s.

The assay was immunoSEQ multiplex PCR, and TCRdb's table has in-frame clones only and misses some. The sample has tens of thousands of clones, about 94% seen once. About this clone itself: Its antigen remains unknown.

V lost 3 bases, J lost 3 bases, and 7 bases lay in between. Germline CDR1 SGHNT, CDR2 YYREEE (reference sequence). The CDR3 runs to 12 residues. The sequence derives from a person aged 30-69 years in good health. The chain recombines TRBV5-4 with TRBJ2-7; possible D gene TRBD1, 6 bases. Sample: naive CD4+ T cells from blood. Subset defined: CD45RO-negative CD62L-positive naive CD4 T cells. The CDR3 DNA is TGTGCCAGCAGCTCGACAGGCTACGAGCAGTACTTC. Its protein product is CASSSTGYEQYF.